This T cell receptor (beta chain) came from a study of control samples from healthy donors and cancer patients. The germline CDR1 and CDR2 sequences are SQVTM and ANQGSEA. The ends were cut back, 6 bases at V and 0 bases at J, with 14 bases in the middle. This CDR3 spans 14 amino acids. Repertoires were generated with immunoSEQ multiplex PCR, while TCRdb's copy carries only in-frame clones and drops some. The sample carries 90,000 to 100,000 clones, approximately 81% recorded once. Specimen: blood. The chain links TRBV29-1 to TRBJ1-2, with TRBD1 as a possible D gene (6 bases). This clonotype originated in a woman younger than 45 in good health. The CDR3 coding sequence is TGCAGCGTGTTGGACAGAGATGCTAACTATGGCTACACCTTC. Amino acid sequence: CSVLDRDANYGYTF.